The present entry profiles one T cell receptor beta chain with its context. Antigen unknown. The CDR3 runs 15 residues. The V gene lost 4 bases and the J gene lost 8 bases, with 20 bases spanning the gap. Germline CDR1 is PRHDT and CDR2 is FYEKMQ (reference sequence). This sample is part of a study of cytomegalovirus exposure and HLA in healthy donors. Study-level results: In a later analysis, TCR beta V- and J-gene trimming showed a link to a missense DCLRE1C variant.

Both 60 Vbeta primers and 13 Jbeta primers went into the PCR. Sequenced by immunoSEQ multiplex PCR; TCRdb stores in-frame clones only, minus some. The repertoire holds about 89,000 clones, more than 55% seen once, with 2.3% in the top ten. The specimen was PBMCs. The source is a human donor in good health. The J gene is TRBJ1-2, the V gene TRBV13; D gene ambiguous. DNA of the CDR3: TGTGCCAGCAGCTACAGATCAGGTTTGGATTCGGGCTACACCTTC. It is translated as CASSYRSGLDSGYTF.